A selection of T cell receptor beta chains follows, all from one sample in a study of blood T cell repertoires in COVID-19. The repertoire was sequenced with immunoSEQ multiplex PCR; TCRdb's copy has only in-frame clones and lacks some. The sample carries around 260,000 clones, around 90% recorded once. Material for sequencing was peripheral blood. The receptors derive from a woman aged 70-85 years with COVID-19, enrolled during active disease. Each CDR3 is given with its conserved first and last residue. Each record gives: V gene, clone size, J gene, CDR3 length, D gene, CDR3 DNA, CDR3 protein. D genes are given only for firm matches. Rows give clone size only sometimes, using once, few, many, or a class for an expanded clone.

v_gene: TRBV18; abundance: once; j_gene: TRBJ1-6; len: 13; d_gene: TRBD1; CDR3nt: TGTGCCAGCTCACCAACAGGGGACCCACCCCTCCACTTT; CDR3aa: CASSPTGDPPLHF
v_gene: TRBV11-2; abundance: NA; j_gene: TRBJ2-3; len: 17; d_gene: TRBD2; CDR3nt: TGTGCCAGCAGCTTAGATTTGGCGGGAGGCCGCACAGATACGCAGTATTTT; CDR3aa: CASSLDLAGGRTDTQYF
v_gene: TRBV9; abundance: NA; j_gene: TRBJ2-3; len: 14; d_gene: NA; CDR3nt: TGTGCCAGCAGCCCCCCTCCTAGCACAGATACGCAGTATTTT; CDR3aa: CASSPPPSTDTQYF
v_gene: TRBV6-1; abundance: once; j_gene: TRBJ2-7; len: 16; d_gene: TRBD1; CDR3nt: TGTGCCAGCAGTGAACCACGTGGACAGGGAACCTACGAGCAGTACTTC; CDR3aa: CASSEPRGQGTYEQYF
v_gene: TRBV14; abundance: NA; j_gene: TRBJ2-5; len: 14; d_gene: TRBD2; CDR3nt: TGTGCCAGCAGCCGGGGACTATCACAAGAGACCCAGTACTTC; CDR3aa: CASSRGLSQETQYF
v_gene: TRBV18; abundance: once; j_gene: TRBJ1-5; len: 15; d_gene: NA; CDR3nt: TGTGCCAGCTCACCTGGACAGATTAGCAATCAGCCCCAGCATTTT; CDR3aa: CASSPGQISNQPQHF
v_gene: TRBV4-3; abundance: NA; j_gene: TRBJ2-7; len: 15; d_gene: NA; CDR3nt: TGCGCCAGCAGCCCGACTACAGGGACTAAGGGCGAGCAGTACTTC; CDR3aa: CASSPTTGTKGEQYF
v_gene: TRBV5-1; abundance: NA; j_gene: TRBJ2-7; len: 15; d_gene: TRBD1; CDR3nt: TGCGCCAGCAGCTCGACAGGGGCTGGGGTCTACGAGCAGTACTTC; CDR3aa: CASSSTGAGVYEQYF
v_gene: TRBV19; abundance: NA; j_gene: TRBJ1-5; len: 15; d_gene: NA; CDR3nt: TGTGCCAGTAGCACCCTTGCCGGGACATCCCAGCCCCAGCATTTT; CDR3aa: CASSTLAGTSQPQHF
v_gene: TRBV12-5; abundance: NA; j_gene: TRBJ2-3; len: 12; d_gene: NA; CDR3nt: TGTGCTAGTAGGGAAGGGGCAGATACGCAGTATTTT; CDR3aa: CASREGADTQYF
v_gene: TRBV3-1/TRBV3-2; abundance: once; j_gene: TRBJ2-3; len: 13; d_gene: NA; CDR3nt: TGTGCCAGCAGCCTCTCTCGGGCAGATACGCAGTATTTT; CDR3aa: CASSLSRADTQYF
v_gene: TRBV4-1; abundance: once; j_gene: TRBJ2-5; len: 15; d_gene: NA; CDR3nt: TGCGCCAGCAGCCCAAACAGGGCGAGACAAGAGACCCAGTACTTC; CDR3aa: CASSPNRARQETQYF
v_gene: TRBV5-4; abundance: NA; j_gene: TRBJ2-2; len: 18; d_gene: NA; CDR3nt: TGTGCCAGCAGCTCCCCTGGGAGCCGGGCCCAGAACACCGGGGAGCTGTTTTTT; CDR3aa: CASSSPGSRAQNTGELFF
v_gene: TRBV7-8; abundance: NA; j_gene: TRBJ1-1; len: 14; d_gene: TRBD1; CDR3nt: TGTGCCAGCAGCGCCCGGACAGGGGGCACTGAAGCTTTCTTT; CDR3aa: CASSARTGGTEAFF
v_gene: TRBV5-6; abundance: few; j_gene: TRBJ1-6; len: 15; d_gene: NA; CDR3nt: TGTGCCAGCAGCCACGAGACAGCACTGAATTCACCCCTCCACTTT; CDR3aa: CASSHETALNSPLHF
v_gene: TRBV29-1; abundance: few; j_gene: TRBJ2-3; len: 12; d_gene: NA; CDR3nt: TGCAGCGTTGTACCACTAGGAGATACGCAGTATTTT; CDR3aa: CSVVPLGDTQYF
v_gene: TRBV19; abundance: NA; j_gene: TRBJ2-2; len: 16; d_gene: TRBD1; CDR3nt: TGTGCCAGTAGTAGCTCCGGGACAGGGGAGACCGGGGAGCTGTTTTTT; CDR3aa: CASSSSGTGETGELFF
v_gene: TRBV29-1; abundance: NA; j_gene: TRBJ2-7; len: 11; d_gene: NA; CDR3nt: TGCAGCGTTCAGGGTAGCTACGAGCAGTACTTC; CDR3aa: CSVQGSYEQYF
v_gene: TRBV5-8; abundance: NA; j_gene: TRBJ1-2; len: 15; d_gene: NA; CDR3nt: TGTGCCAGCAGGGGGAGGACAATTAGTAACTATGGCTACACCTTC; CDR3aa: CASRGRTISNYGYTF
v_gene: TRBV30; abundance: NA; j_gene: TRBJ1-1; len: 11; d_gene: TRBD1; CDR3nt: TGTGCCTGGACCAGGGGGACTGAAGCTTTCTTT; CDR3aa: CAWTRGTEAFF
v_gene: TRBV7-2; abundance: few; j_gene: TRBJ1-4; len: 15; d_gene: NA; CDR3nt: TGTGCCAGCAGACCGCCGGGGGCAACTAATGAAAAACTGTTTTTT; CDR3aa: CASRPPGATNEKLFF
v_gene: TRBV27; abundance: NA; j_gene: TRBJ2-7; len: 14; d_gene: NA; CDR3nt: TGTGCCAGCAGTTTAGAGGGAGAAGCCTACGAGCAGTACTTC; CDR3aa: CASSLEGEAYEQYF
v_gene: TRBV5-1; abundance: NA; j_gene: TRBJ2-3; len: 17; d_gene: TRBD2; CDR3nt: TGCGCCAGCAGCTTCCGGATAGCGGGAACTAGCACAGATACGCAGTATTTT; CDR3aa: CASSFRIAGTSTDTQYF
v_gene: TRBV20-1; abundance: NA; j_gene: TRBJ2-7; len: 12; d_gene: NA; CDR3nt: TGCAGTGCTAGTGATGGCCCCTACGAGCAGTACTTC; CDR3aa: CSASDGPYEQYF
v_gene: TRBV28; abundance: NA; j_gene: TRBJ1-6; len: 12; d_gene: NA; CDR3nt: TGTGCCAGCACCCAATTTGTGTCACCCCTCCACTTT; CDR3aa: CASTQFVSPLHF
v_gene: TRBV7-9; abundance: many; j_gene: TRBJ2-7; len: 14; d_gene: TRBD1; CDR3nt: TGTGCCAGCACCAACCGGGACAGGGTCCACGAGCAGTACTTC; CDR3aa: CASTNRDRVHEQYF
v_gene: TRBV7-2; abundance: NA; j_gene: TRBJ1-4; len: 13; d_gene: NA; CDR3nt: TGTGCCAGCAGCCCGTGGTCCGGGGAAAAACTGTTTTTT; CDR3aa: CASSPWSGEKLFF
v_gene: TRBV5-5; abundance: NA; j_gene: TRBJ2-7; len: 16; d_gene: TRBD2; CDR3nt: TGTGCCAGCAGCTTTCCCCTTAGCGGGAGGGAGAACGAGCAGTACTTC; CDR3aa: CASSFPLSGRENEQYF
v_gene: TRBV2; abundance: NA; j_gene: TRBJ1-4; len: 14; d_gene: NA; CDR3nt: TGTGCCAGCAAACTTCGGGAGGGTCCTCAGAATCTGTTTTTT; CDR3aa: CASKLREGPQNLFF
v_gene: TRBV3-1/TRBV3-2; abundance: NA; j_gene: TRBJ1-4; len: 15; d_gene: NA; CDR3nt: TGTGCCAGCAGCCCCCAGGCAGGGGCCGATGAAAAACTGTTTTTT; CDR3aa: CASSPQAGADEKLFF
v_gene: TRBV5-1; abundance: NA; j_gene: TRBJ2-7; len: 16; d_gene: TRBD2; CDR3nt: TGCGCCAGCAGCTTGTTTTCTAGCGGGACTGTCTACGAGCAGTACTTC; CDR3aa: CASSLFSSGTVYEQYF
v_gene: TRBV5-5; abundance: NA; j_gene: TRBJ2-2; len: 15; d_gene: NA; CDR3nt: TGTGCCAGCAGCGAATTGAGGGAGAACACCGGGGAGCTGTTTTTT; CDR3aa: CASSELRENTGELFF
v_gene: TRBV14; abundance: NA; j_gene: TRBJ2-3; len: 17; d_gene: NA; CDR3nt: TGTGCCAGCAGCCAAGTTGTAGGCGGGATTACCACAGATACGCAGTATTTT; CDR3aa: CASSQVVGGITTDTQYF
v_gene: TRBV4-2; abundance: NA; j_gene: TRBJ2-7; len: 15; d_gene: TRBD2; CDR3nt: TGTGCCAGCAGCCAAGTTCTAGCGGCTCCATACGAGCAGTACTTC; CDR3aa: CASSQVLAAPYEQYF
v_gene: TRBV7-3; abundance: NA; j_gene: TRBJ2-3; len: 14; d_gene: NA; CDR3nt: TGTGCCAGCAGCATTAGCGGTGACACAGATACGCAGTATTTT; CDR3aa: CASSISGDTDTQYF
v_gene: TRBV27; abundance: NA; j_gene: TRBJ2-2; len: 15; d_gene: TRBD1; CDR3nt: TGTGCCAGCAGTTTACTACAGGGGCGGTCCGGGGAGCTGTTTTTT; CDR3aa: CASSLLQGRSGELFF
v_gene: TRBV7-3; abundance: NA; j_gene: TRBJ2-1; len: 11; d_gene: TRBD1; CDR3nt: TGTGCCAGCGGACAGGGGAATGAGCAGTTCTTC; CDR3aa: CASGQGNEQFF
v_gene: TRBV27; abundance: NA; j_gene: TRBJ1-2; len: 14; d_gene: TRBD1; CDR3nt: TGTGCCAGCAGGTCCGCCCAGGGGGCGGCTGGCTACACCTTC; CDR3aa: CASRSAQGAAGYTF
v_gene: TRBV19; abundance: NA; j_gene: TRBJ1-1; len: 14; d_gene: NA; CDR3nt: TGTGCCAGTAGTATGCTTAGGCAGGACACTGAAGCTTTCTTT; CDR3aa: CASSMLRQDTEAFF
v_gene: TRBV30; abundance: NA; j_gene: TRBJ1-3; len: 16; d_gene: TRBD1; CDR3nt: TGTGCCTGGAGTGTAGGGGACAGGAGCTCTGGAAACACCATATATTTT; CDR3aa: CAWSVGDRSSGNTIYF
v_gene: TRBV18; abundance: NA; j_gene: TRBJ2-5; len: 14; d_gene: TRBD2; CDR3nt: TGTGCCAGCTCGCTAGCGGGAGCTCAAGAGACCCAGTACTTC; CDR3aa: CASSLAGAQETQYF
v_gene: TRBV6-6; abundance: NA; j_gene: TRBJ2-7; len: 15; d_gene: TRBD1; CDR3nt: TGTGCCAGCAACCAAGGACAGGGGGCATCATACGAGCAGTACTTC; CDR3aa: CASNQGQGASYEQYF
v_gene: TRBV13; abundance: NA; j_gene: TRBJ1-5; len: 15; d_gene: TRBD1; CDR3nt: TGTGCCAGCAGCGTAGGGACAGGGGGCAATCAGCCCCAGCATTTT; CDR3aa: CASSVGTGGNQPQHF
v_gene: TRBV3-1/TRBV3-2; abundance: NA; j_gene: TRBJ2-7; len: 15; d_gene: NA; CDR3nt: TGTGCCAGCAGCCAAGATACGCTGGCAGCGGCCGAGCAGTACTTC; CDR3aa: CASSQDTLAAAEQYF
v_gene: TRBV9; abundance: NA; j_gene: TRBJ1-1; len: 13; d_gene: TRBD1; CDR3nt: TGTGCCAGCAGCGTCCAGGGGGACACTGAAGCTTTCTTT; CDR3aa: CASSVQGDTEAFF
v_gene: TRBV6-6; abundance: NA; j_gene: TRBJ1-6; len: 14; d_gene: TRBD1; CDR3nt: TGTGCCAGCAGTCCGGACAGGGGAAATTCACCCCTCCACTTT; CDR3aa: CASSPDRGNSPLHF
v_gene: TRBV12-3/TRBV12-4; abundance: NA; j_gene: TRBJ1-1; len: 12; d_gene: NA; CDR3nt: TGTGCCAGCAGTTTAGGTTTATCTGAAGCTTTCTTT; CDR3aa: CASSLGLSEAFF
v_gene: TRBV28; abundance: NA; j_gene: TRBJ1-1; len: 15; d_gene: NA; CDR3nt: TGTGCCAGCACCTATGGGTCCAGGGTATTCCCTGAAGCTTTCTTT; CDR3aa: CASTYGSRVFPEAFF
v_gene: TRBV27; abundance: once; j_gene: TRBJ2-7; len: 18; d_gene: TRBD2; CDR3nt: TGTGCCAGCAGTCCCAGGGGCCCGGGACTAGCGGGACCCTACGAGCAGTACTTC; CDR3aa: CASSPRGPGLAGPYEQYF
v_gene: TRBV19; abundance: NA; j_gene: TRBJ2-7; len: 14; d_gene: NA; CDR3nt: TGTGCCAGTAGTATCGATGGGACATCCTACGAGCAGTACTTC; CDR3aa: CASSIDGTSYEQYF
v_gene: TRBV7-9; abundance: NA; j_gene: TRBJ2-5; len: 12; d_gene: NA; CDR3nt: TGTGCCAGCAGCTCTACCGGGGAGACCCAGTACTTC; CDR3aa: CASSSTGETQYF